Each of the 10 T cell receptor beta chains below was sequenced from the same sample in a study of T-cell reconstitution after alpha-beta-depleted transplantation in children. Unique molecular identifiers were incorporated into the prepared TCRbeta library. TCRdb redid the calling of the PCR reads with MiXCR, one entry per CDR3 protein. Seen here are about 250,000 distinct CDR3 sequences, roughly a quarter observed once, and the top ten hold 4% to 5.5%. This material consisted of PBMCs, mostly from graft donor cells, taken 360 days after TCRalphabeta/CD19-depleted stem cell transplant. The receptors were sampled from a female patient between 2 and 15 years old who had a stem cell transplant for congenital amegakaryocytic thrombocytopenia, so the T cells may come from the graft donor.

The rearrangement joins TRBV5-6 to TRBJ2-3; D is ambiguous. V was clipped by 4 bases and J by 2 bases, with 14 bases between them. The CDR3 has 15 residues. The V gene's germline CDR1 is SGHDT and CDR2 YYEEEE. The CDR3 region has the DNA TGTGCCAGCAGCCCCGGCCCAGAGATCACAGATACGCAGTATTTT. Translation: CASSPGPEITDTQYF. Looking up the rest from reference TRBV5-6 and TRBJ2-3 gives the full variable domain: DAGVTQSPTHLIKTRGQQVTLRCSPKSGHDTVSWYQQALGQGPQFIFQYYEEEERQRGNFPDRFSGHQFPNYSSELNVNALLLGDSALYLCASSPGPEITDTQYFGPGTRLTVL.

This clonotype was observed a handful of times. The chain combines TRBV28 with TRBJ1-5, with no clear D. The CDR3 extends over 14 amino acids. Trimming pared 9 bases from V and 1 base from J, leaving 13 bases between. Germline loops: CDR1 MDHEN, CDR2 SYDVKM. The CDR3 protein is CASVSRGSNQPQHF. In nucleotides, the CDR3 is TGTGCCAGTGTATCTCGAGGGAGCAATCAGCCCCAGCATTTT.

The chain recombines TRBV4-1 with TRBJ2-4; 7 nucleotides line up with TRBD2. Germline V gene data show CDR1 as MGHRA and CDR2 as YSYEKL. The J segment lost 3 bases and the V segment lost 2 bases, leaving 19 bases of the junction unmatched. This CDR3 region has 20 residues. CDR3 sequence (DNA): TGCGCCAGCAGCCAAACGAAGGTCGAGTATAGCGGGTGGAACAAAAACATTCAGTACTTC. Translating it yields CASSQTKVEYSGWNKNIQYF.

This chain uses TRBV24-1 with TRBJ2-4; tentative D call: TRBD1 (6 bases). The V and J ends lost 2 bases and 1 base respectively, with 11 bases between them. This CDR3 comprises 16 residues. Germline CDR1 and CDR2: KGHDR and SFDVKD. CDR3 residues: CATSDSSGDAKNIQYF. The CDR3 coding sequence is TGTGCCACCAGTGATTCGTCAGGGGATGCCAAAAACATTCAGTACTTC.

In its sample, this clonotype was seen a few times. The CDR3 reads CSASATVYEQYF. In DNA form, the CDR3 reads TGCAGTGCTAGTGCTACAGTCTACGAGCAGTACTTC. J is TRBJ2-7 and V is TRBV20-1; D is undetermined. From germline, CDR1 is DFQATT and CDR2 SNEGSKA (reference sequence). This CDR3 is 12 amino acids long. The V end lost 3 bases, the J end lost 3 bases, and 9 bases lay between the germline ends.

The chain carries TRBV11-2 and TRBJ2-3; TRBD2 matches 7 bases. There are 17 residues in the CDR3. Germline CDR1 is SGHAT and CDR2 is FQNNGV. J lost 0 bases, V lost 2 bases, and 8 bases had no gene match. In DNA, the CDR3 is TGTGCCAGCAGCTTATTTCTCCGCGGGGGTAGCACAGATACGCAGTATTTT. Encoded protein: CASSLFLRGGSTDTQYF.

CDR3 protein: CATSRDPGARRGETQYF. CDR3 coding DNA: TGTGCCACCAGCAGAGATCCGGGGGCGAGGCGGGGAGAGACCCAGTACTTC. The chain is built from TRBV15 and TRBJ2-5, with D possibly being TRBD1 or TRBD2 (6 bases each). V gave up 0 bases and J gave up 4 bases, with 18 bases separating them. The germline V gene encodes CDR1 LNHNV and CDR2 YYDKDF (reference sequence). The CDR3 spans 17 residues.

The CDR3 bases are TGCAGCGTTCCCCTCCCCGGGCGGACCCAGTACTTC. Encoded protein: CSVPLPGRTQYF. The chain links TRBV29-1 to TRBJ2-5; D not certain. This CDR3 contains 12 residues. Trimming took 5 bases from V and 7 from J, leaving 14 bases between them. Germline loops: CDR1 SQVTM, CDR2 ANQGSEA.

This clonotype has a single count. The chain has TRBV20-1 and TRBJ1-5; D might be TRBD1 (6 bases). Germline V CDR1 and CDR2: DFQATT, SNEGSKA (reference sequence). The CDR3 has 16 residues. The V end lost 6 bases, the J end lost 0 bases, and 18 bases lay between the germline ends. CDR3 in DNA: TGCAGTGCCTCTCGGGGCACAGGGAATAGCAATCAGCCCCAGCATTTT. Protein sequence: CSASRGTGNSNQPQHF.

This chain links TRBV7-2 with TRBJ2-7; TRBD1 matches at 7 bases. The germline V gene encodes CDR1 SGHTA and CDR2 FQGNSA. V lost 5 bases to trimming and J lost 6 bases; unmatched junction nucleotides: 7. The CDR3 is 13 residues long. The CDR3 bases are TGTGCCAGCAGCCCCGACAGGGAAAGCGAGCAGTACTTC. Translating it yields CASSPDRESEQYF.